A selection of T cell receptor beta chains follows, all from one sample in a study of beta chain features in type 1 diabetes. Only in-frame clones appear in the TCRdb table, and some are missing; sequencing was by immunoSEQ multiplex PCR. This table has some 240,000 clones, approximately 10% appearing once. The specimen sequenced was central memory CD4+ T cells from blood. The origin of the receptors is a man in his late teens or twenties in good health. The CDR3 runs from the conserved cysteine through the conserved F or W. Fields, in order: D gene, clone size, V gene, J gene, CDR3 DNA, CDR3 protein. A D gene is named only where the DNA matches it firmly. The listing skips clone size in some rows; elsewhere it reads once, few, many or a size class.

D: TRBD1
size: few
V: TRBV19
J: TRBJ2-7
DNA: TGTGCCAGTAGTATATACAGGGGCTCCGAGCAGTACTTC
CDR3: CASSIYRGSEQYF

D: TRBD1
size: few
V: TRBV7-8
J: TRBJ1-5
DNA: TGTGCCAGCAGCTCCTTGACAGGGAGAAGCAATCAGCCCCAGCATTTT
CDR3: CASSSLTGRSNQPQHF

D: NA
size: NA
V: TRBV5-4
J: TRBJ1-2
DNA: TGTGCCAGCAGCTTGGCAGGGTTCCAGTATGGCTACACCTTC
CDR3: CASSLAGFQYGYTF

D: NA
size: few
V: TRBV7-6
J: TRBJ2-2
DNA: TGTGCCAGCAGCCAGACCAATAGCGGCTCCGGGGAGCTGTTTTTT
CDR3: CASSQTNSGSGELFF

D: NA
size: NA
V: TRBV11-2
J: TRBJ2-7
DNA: TGTGCCAGCAGCTCTCACAGGGGAGGGGCCTACGAGCAGTACTTC
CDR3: CASSSHRGGAYEQYF

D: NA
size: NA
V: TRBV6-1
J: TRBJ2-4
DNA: TGTGCCAGCAGAGCTAGGGCCAAAAACATTCAGTACTTC
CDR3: CASRARAKNIQYF

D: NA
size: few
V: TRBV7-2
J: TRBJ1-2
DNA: TGTGCCAGCAGCTTAATGGGTCCATCTTATTTC
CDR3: CASSLMGPSYF

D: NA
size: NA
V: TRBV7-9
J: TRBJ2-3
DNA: TGTGCCAGCAGCCACCCTGGGAGGTCTTCGATGCATACGCAGTATTTT
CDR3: CASSHPGRSSMHTQYF

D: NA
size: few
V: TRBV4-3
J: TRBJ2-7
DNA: TGCGCCAGCAGCCAAGTTTTAGTTTGGGAGCAGTACTTC
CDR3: CASSQVLVWEQYF

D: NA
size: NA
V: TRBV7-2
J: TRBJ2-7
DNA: TGTGCCAGCAGCTTTAACATCCTAGCCTACGAGCAGTACTTC
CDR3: CASSFNILAYEQYF

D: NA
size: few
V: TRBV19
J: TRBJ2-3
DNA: TGTGCCAGTAGTATTCGAGGGGCAGATACGCAGTATTTT
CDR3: CASSIRGADTQYF

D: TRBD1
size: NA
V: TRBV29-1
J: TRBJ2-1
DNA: TGCAGCCTTAGACAGGGGATAAATGAGCAGTTCTTC
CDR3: CSLRQGINEQFF

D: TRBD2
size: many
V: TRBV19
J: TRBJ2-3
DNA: TGTGCCAGTAGTCGGCTCGGGAGGGGATCTACAGATACGCAGTATTTT
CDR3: CASSRLGRGSTDTQYF

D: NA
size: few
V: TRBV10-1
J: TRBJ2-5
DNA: TGCGCCAGCAGTCCGGGCGGGTGGACCCAGTACTTC
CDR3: CASSPGGWTQYF

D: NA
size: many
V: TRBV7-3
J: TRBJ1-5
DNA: TGTGCCAGCAGCTTATCCCGCAATCAGCCCCAGCATTTT
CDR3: CASSLSRNQPQHF

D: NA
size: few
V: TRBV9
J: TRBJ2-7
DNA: TGTGCCAGCAGCGTAGGGGTAGCGACTCTCGGCGAGCAGTACTTC
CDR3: CASSVGVATLGEQYF

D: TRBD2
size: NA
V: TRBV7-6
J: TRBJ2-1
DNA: TGTGCCAGCAGCCTCAGACTAGCGGGTCCGGGTGAGCAGTTCTTC
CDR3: CASSLRLAGPGEQFF

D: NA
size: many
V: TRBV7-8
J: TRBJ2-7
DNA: TGTGCCAGCAGCCAACAGGTAGAGACCGAGCAGTACTTC
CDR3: CASSQQVETEQYF

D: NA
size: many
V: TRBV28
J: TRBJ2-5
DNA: TGTGCCAGCAGCCCCCTGTGGGAGACCCAGTACTTC
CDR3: CASSPLWETQYF

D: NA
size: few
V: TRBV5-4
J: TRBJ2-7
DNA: TGTGCCAGCAGCTTGGCCGGGTCGGCTGACTCCTACGAGCAGTACTTC
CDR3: CASSLAGSADSYEQYF

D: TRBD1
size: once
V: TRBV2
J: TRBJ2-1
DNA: TGTGCCAGCAGTCCCGGGACAGGGAACATGGTTCATGAGCAGTTCTTC
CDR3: CASSPGTGNMVHEQFF

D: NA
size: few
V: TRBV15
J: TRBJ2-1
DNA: TGTGCCACCAGCAGACTATTAGAGGGTCTTAACCAGCAGTTCTTC
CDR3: CATSRLLEGLNQQFF

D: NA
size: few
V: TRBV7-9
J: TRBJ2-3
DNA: TGTGCCAGCAGCACACCCACAGATACGCAGTATTTT
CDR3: CASSTPTDTQYF

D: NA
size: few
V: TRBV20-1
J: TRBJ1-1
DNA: TGCGGTTTGTGGGGGTACACTGAAGCTTTCTTT
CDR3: CGLWGYTEAFF

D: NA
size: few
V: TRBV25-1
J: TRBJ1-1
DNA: TGTGCCACGGCCGGGACCTACACTGAAGCTTTCTTT
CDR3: CATAGTYTEAFF

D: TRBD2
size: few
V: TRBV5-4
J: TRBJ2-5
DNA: TGTGCCAGCAGCTTGGGTGGAGCGGGAGAAGCAGAGACCCAGTACTTC
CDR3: CASSLGGAGEAETQYF

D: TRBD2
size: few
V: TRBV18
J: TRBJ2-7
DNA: TGTGCCAGCTCACCGGTAGCGGGAGGGCGGGACGAGCAGTACTTC
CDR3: CASSPVAGGRDEQYF

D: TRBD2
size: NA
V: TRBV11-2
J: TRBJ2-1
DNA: TGTGCCAGCAGCTTAAGCGGGAGAAGGAGCAATGAGCAGTTCTTC
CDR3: CASSLSGRRSNEQFF

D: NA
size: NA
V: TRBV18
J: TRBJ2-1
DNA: TGTGCCAGCTCACCTGGGACCTCCCGGGATGAGCAGTTCTTC
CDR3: CASSPGTSRDEQFF

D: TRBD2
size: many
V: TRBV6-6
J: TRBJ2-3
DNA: TGTGCCAGCAGTTCCACTAGCGCTAGAGATACGCAGTATTTT
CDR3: CASSSTSARDTQYF

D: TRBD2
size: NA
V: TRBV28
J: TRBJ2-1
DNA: TGTGCCAGCAGTTTCGGGGGGTTTGAGCAGTTCTTC
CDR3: CASSFGGFEQFF

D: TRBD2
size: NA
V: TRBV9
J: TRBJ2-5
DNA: TGTGCCAGCAGCGCCGGACTAGCGGGAGATGGAGAGACCCAGTACTTC
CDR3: CASSAGLAGDGETQYF

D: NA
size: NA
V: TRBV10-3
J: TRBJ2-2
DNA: TGTGCCATCAGTGAGTCCGACTCGAACACCGGGGAGCTGTTTTTT
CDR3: CAISESDSNTGELFF

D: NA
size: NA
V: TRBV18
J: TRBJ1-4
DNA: TGTGCCAGCTCACCACTCGCAGGACAGAAACTGTTTTTT
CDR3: CASSPLAGQKLFF

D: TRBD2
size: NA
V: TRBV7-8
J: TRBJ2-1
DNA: TGTGCCAGCAGCTTAGGGTGGAGCGGGAGTCACAATGAGCAGTTCTTC
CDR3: CASSLGWSGSHNEQFF

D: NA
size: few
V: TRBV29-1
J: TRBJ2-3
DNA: TGCAGCGTAGACGATACGCAGTATTTT
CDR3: CSVDDTQYF

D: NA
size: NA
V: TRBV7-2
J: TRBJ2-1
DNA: TGTGCCAGCAGCTTAGTGTTCAGGGCAATTTACAATGAGCAGTTCTTC
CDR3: CASSLVFRAIYNEQFF

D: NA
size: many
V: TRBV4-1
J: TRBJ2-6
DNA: TGCGCCAGCAGCGCCCTGGTCCCGGAGATCTCTGGGGCCAACGTCCTGACTTTC
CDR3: CASSALVPEISGANVLTF